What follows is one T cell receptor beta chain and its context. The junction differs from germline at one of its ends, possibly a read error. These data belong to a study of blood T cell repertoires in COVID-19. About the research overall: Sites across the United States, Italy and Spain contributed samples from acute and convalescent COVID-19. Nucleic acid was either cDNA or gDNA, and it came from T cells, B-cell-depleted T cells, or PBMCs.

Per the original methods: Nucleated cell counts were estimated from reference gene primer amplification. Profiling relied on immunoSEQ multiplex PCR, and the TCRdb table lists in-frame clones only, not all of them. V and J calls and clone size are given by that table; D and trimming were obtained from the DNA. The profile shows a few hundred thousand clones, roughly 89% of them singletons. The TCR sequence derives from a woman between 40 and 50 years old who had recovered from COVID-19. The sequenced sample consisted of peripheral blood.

The CDR3 spells CASSLGGRGYNEQFF. Written as DNA, the CDR3 is TGTGCTAGCAGCTTAGGGGGTCGGGGCTACAATGAGCAGTTCTTC. The rearrangement links TRBV7-7 to TRBJ2-1; possibly TRBD1 for D (6 bases). This CDR3 contains 15 residues. The germline V gene has CDR1 SSHAT and CDR2 FNYEAQ (reference sequence).